The 4 T cell receptor beta chains presented below share a single source sample, sequenced in a study of blood T cell repertoires in COVID-19. Here immunoSEQ multiplex PCR was the method, and the copy in TCRdb shows in-frame clones only, minus some. The table lists 160,000 or so clones, around 80% of them singletons. Sequenced input: peripheral blood. The source is a man between 65 and 85 years old with active or convalescent COVID-19.

This clone appeared once. The V call is TRBV5-1, the J call TRBJ2-3, with a possible D match to TRBD2 (6 bases). CDR1 is SGHRS, CDR2 YFSETQ, per germline. The CDR3 runs 16 residues. V lost 1 base and J 2 bases, leaving 14 bases between the germline ends. CDR3 residues: CASSLWGERFTDTQYF. CDR3 coding DNA: TGCGCCAGCAGCTTGTGGGGGGAGCGGTTCACAGATACGCAGTATTTT.

V is TRBV19 and J is TRBJ1-6, with D possibly being TRBD1 (6 bases). Per the germline V gene, CDR1 is LNHDA and CDR2 is SQIVND (reference sequence). V dropped 3 bases and J dropped 9 bases, with 15 bases sitting between them. The CDR3 spans 15 residues. Here the CDR3 reads CASSIGQHSFSPLHF. The CDR3 DNA is TGTGCCAGTAGTATCGGACAGCATTCTTTTTCACCCCTCCACTTT.

The rearrangement links TRBV27 to TRBJ1-1, with 7 bases that match TRBD1. V lost 8 bases to trimming and J lost 5 bases; unmatched junction nucleotides: 5. CDR1 and CDR2 from the germline V gene are MNHEY and SMNVEV (reference sequence). CDR3 length: 12 amino acids. As DNA, the CDR3 is TGTGCCAGCGGGGAACAGGGGACTGAAGCTTTCTTT. This gives the protein CASGEQGTEAFF.

V and J are TRBV7-2 and TRBJ1-6, with D maybe TRBD1 (6 bases). Germline CDR1 SGHTA, CDR2 FQGNSA. The germline V and J ends were trimmed by 0 bases and 7 bases, with 16 bases remaining between them. CDR3 length: 17 amino acids. This chain's CDR3 is CASSLARAGVGNSPLHF. In nucleotides, the CDR3 is TGTGCCAGCAGCTTAGCGAGGGCAGGGGTAGGAAATTCACCCCTCCACTTT.